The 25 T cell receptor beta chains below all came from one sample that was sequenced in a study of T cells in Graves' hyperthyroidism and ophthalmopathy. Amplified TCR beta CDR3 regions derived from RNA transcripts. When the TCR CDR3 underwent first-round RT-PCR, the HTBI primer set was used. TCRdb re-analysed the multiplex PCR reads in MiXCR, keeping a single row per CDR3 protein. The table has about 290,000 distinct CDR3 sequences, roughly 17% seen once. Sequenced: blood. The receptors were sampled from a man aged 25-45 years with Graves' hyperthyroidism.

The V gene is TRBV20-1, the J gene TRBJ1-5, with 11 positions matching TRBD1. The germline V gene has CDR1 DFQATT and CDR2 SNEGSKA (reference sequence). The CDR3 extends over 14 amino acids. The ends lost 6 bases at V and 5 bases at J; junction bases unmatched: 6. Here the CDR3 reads CSARTGGSYQPQHF. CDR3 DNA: TGCAGTGCCCGGACAGGGGGCAGTTATCAGCCCCAGCATTTT.

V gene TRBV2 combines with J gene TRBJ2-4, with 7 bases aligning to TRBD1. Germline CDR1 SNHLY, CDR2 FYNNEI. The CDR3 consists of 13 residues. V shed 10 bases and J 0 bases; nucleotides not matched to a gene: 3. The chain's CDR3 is CATQGSAKNIQYF. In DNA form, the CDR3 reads TGTGCCACACAGGGGTCAGCCAAAAACATTCAGTACTTC. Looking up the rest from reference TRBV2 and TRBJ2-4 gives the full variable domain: EPEVTQTPSHQVTQMGQEVILRCVPISNHLYFYWYRQILGQKVEFLVSFYNNEISEKSEIFDDQFSVERPDGSNFTLKIRSTKLEDSAMYFCATQGSAKNIQYFGAGTRLSVL.

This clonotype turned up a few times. The chain's CDR3 is CASSLASGTTEAFF. DNA for the CDR3: TGTGCCAGCAGCTTAGCGTCAGGGACCACTGAAGCTTTCTTT. The rearrangement joins TRBV7-9 to TRBJ1-1, with TRBD1 as a possible D gene (5 bases). Germline CDR1 reads SEHNR; CDR2 reads FQNEAQ (reference sequence). The CDR3 runs 14 residues. V was pared by 0 bases and J by 4 bases, with 9 bases between.

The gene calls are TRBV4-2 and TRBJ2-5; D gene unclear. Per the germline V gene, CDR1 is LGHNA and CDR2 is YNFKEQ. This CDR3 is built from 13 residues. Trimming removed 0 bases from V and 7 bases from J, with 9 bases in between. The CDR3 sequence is CASSQEGRMTQYF. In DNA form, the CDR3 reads TGTGCCAGCAGCCAAGAGGGCCGGATGACCCAGTACTTC.

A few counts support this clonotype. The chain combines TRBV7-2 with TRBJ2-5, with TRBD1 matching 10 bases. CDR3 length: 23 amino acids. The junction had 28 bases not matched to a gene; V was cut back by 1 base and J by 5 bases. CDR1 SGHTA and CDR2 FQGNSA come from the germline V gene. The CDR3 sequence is CASSLVPFPGTGDSGEPLETQYF. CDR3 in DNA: TGTGCCAGCAGCTTAGTCCCATTCCCAGGGACAGGGGATAGCGGGGAGCCATTGGAGACCCAGTACTTC.

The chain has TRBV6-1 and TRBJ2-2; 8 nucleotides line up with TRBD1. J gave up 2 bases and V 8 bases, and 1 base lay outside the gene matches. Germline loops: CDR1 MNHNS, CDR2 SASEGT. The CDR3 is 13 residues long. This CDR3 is CASDRGNTGELFF. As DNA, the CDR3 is TGTGCCAGCGACAGGGGTAACACCGGGGAGCTGTTTTTT.

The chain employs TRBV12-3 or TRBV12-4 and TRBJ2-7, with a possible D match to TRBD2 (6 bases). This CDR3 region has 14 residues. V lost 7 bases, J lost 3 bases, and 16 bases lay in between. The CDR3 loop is CASTPGRGDYEQYF. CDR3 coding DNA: TGTGCCAGCACCCCCGGGCGGGGAGACTACGAGCAGTACTTC.

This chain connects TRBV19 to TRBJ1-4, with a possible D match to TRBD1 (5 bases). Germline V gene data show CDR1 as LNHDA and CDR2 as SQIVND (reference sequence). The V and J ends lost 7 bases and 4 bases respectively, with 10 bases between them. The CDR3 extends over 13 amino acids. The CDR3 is CASIAGDNEKLFF. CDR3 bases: TGTGCCAGTATCGCGGGGGATAATGAAAAACTGTTTTTT.

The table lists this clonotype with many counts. The CDR3 nucleotides are TGTGCCAGCAGCTTACAGGGAATGGGAGAGCAGTACTTC. It encodes CASSLQGMGEQYF. The chain employs TRBV7-2 and TRBJ2-7, with D possibly being TRBD1 (5 bases). CDR1 is SGHTA, CDR2 FQGNSA, per germline. V lost 2 bases to trimming and J lost 7 bases, with 12 bases between them. The CDR3 loop spans 13 amino acids.

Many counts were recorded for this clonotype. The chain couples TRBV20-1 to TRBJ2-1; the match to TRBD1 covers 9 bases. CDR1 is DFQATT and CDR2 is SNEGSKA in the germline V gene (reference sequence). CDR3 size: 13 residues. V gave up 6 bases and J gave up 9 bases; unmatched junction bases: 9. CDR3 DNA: TGCAGTGCCCAGGGACAGGGAGGGAGTGAGCAGTTCTTC. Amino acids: CSAQGQGGSEQFF.

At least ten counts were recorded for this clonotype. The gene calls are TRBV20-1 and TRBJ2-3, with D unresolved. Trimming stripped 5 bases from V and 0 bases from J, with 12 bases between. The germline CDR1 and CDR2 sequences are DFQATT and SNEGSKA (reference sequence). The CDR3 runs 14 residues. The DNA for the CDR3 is TGCAGTGCTGGACCGGCCTCTAGCACAGATACGCAGTATTTT. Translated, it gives CSAGPASSTDTQYF.

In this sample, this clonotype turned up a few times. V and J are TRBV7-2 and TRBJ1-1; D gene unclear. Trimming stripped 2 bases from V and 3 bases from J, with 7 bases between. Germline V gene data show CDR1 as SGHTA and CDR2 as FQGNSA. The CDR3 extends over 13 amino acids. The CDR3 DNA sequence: TGTGCCAGCAGCTTATCCCTAGACACTGAAGCTTTCTTT. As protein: CASSLSLDTEAFF.

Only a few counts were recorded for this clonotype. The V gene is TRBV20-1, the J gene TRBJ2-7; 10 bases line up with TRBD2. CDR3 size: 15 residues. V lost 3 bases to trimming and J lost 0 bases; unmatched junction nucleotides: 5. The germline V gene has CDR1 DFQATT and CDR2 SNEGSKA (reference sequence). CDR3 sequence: CSASSTSGNSYEQYF. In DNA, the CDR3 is TGCAGTGCTAGCTCAACTAGCGGGAACTCCTACGAGCAGTACTTC.

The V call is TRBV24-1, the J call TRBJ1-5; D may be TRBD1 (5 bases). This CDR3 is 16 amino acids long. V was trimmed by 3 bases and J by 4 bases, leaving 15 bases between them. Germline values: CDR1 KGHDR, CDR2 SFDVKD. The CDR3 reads CATSDISGGPNQPQHF. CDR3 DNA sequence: TGTGCCACCAGTGATATCAGTGGGGGACCTAATCAGCCCCAGCATTTT.

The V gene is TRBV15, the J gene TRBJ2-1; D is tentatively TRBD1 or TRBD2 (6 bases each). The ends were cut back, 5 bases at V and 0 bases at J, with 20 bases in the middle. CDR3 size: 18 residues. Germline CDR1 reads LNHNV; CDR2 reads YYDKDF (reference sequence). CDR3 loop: CATSAGGGEAGSYNEQFF. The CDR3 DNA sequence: TGTGCCACCAGCGCCGGAGGGGGTGAGGCGGGCTCCTACAATGAGCAGTTCTTC.

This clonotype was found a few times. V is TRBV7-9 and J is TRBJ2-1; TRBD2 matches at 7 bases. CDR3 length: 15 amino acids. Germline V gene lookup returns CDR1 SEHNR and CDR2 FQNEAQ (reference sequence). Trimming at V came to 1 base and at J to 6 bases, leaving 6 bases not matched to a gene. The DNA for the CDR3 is TGTGCCAGCAGCTTAGTTCAGCGGGACTTCAATGAGCAGTTCTTC. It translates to CASSLVQRDFNEQFF.

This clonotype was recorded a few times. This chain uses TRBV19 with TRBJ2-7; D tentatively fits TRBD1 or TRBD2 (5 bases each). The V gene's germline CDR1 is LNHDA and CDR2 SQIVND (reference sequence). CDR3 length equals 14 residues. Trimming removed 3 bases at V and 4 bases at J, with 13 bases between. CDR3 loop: CASSIGGRIYEQYF. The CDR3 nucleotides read TGTGCCAGTAGTATTGGGGGACGCATATACGAGCAGTACTTC.

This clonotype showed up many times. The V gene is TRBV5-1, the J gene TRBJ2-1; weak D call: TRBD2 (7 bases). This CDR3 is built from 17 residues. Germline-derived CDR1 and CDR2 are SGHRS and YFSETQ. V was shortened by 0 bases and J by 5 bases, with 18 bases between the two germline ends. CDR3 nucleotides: TGCGCCAGCAGCTTGGTGGGGAGGGGGGAGTATAACAATGAGCAGTTCTTC. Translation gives CASSLVGRGEYNNEQFF.

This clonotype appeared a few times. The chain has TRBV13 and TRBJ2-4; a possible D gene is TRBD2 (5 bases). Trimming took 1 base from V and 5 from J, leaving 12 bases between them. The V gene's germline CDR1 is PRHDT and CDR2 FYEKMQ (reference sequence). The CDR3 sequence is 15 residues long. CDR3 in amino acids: CASSLEREYENIQYF. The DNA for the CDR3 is TGTGCCAGCAGCTTAGAAAGGGAGTACGAAAACATTCAGTACTTC.

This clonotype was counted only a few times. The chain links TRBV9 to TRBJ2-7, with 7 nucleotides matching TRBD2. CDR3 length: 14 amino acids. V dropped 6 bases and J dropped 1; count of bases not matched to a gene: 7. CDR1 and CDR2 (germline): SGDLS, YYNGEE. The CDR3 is CASNGGGMSYEQYF. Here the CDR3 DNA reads TGTGCCAGCAACGGGGGAGGGATGTCCTACGAGCAGTACTTC.

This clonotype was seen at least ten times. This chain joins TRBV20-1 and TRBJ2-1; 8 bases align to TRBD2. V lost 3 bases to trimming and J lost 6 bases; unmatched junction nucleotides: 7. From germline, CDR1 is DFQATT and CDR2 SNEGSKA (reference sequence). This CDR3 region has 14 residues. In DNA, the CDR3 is TGCAGTGCTAGCTCCAGCGGGAGTCCCAATGAGCAGTTCTTC. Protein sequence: CSASSSGSPNEQFF.

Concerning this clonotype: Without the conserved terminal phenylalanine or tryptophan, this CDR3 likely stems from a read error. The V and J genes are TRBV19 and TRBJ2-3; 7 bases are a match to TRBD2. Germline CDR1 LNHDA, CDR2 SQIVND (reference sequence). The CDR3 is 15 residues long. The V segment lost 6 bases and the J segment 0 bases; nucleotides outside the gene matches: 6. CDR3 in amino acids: CASSLAETSTDTQYS. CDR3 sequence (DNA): TGTGCCAGTAGCCTAGCGGAAACTAGCACAGATACGCAGTATTCT.

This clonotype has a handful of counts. CDR3 coding DNA: TGCGCCAGCAGCTACTCGACAGGGGGCGCGCGGGGCTACACCTTC. Its protein is CASSYSTGGARGYTF. This chain joins TRBV5-1 and TRBJ1-2, with TRBD1 identical over 10 bases. This CDR3 has 15 amino acids. Germline lookup yields CDR1 SGHRS and CDR2 YFSETQ. Trimming cost V 3 bases and J 8 bases; bases outside gene matches: 10. The variable domain in full, with the rest retrieved from reference TRBV5-1 and TRBJ1-2, is KAGVTQTPRYLIKTRGQQVTLSCSPISGHRSVSWYQQTPGQGLQFLFEYFSETQRNKGNFPGRFSGRQFSNSRSEMNVSTLELGDSALYLCASSYSTGGARGYTFGSGTRLTVV.

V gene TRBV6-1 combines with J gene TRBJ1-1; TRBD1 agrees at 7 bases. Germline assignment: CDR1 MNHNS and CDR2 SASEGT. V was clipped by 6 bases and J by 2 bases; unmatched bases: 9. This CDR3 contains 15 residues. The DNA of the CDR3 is TGTGCCAGCAGCCAAAGGGGGCGCTTAAACACTGAAGCTTTCTTT. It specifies CASSQRGRLNTEAFF.

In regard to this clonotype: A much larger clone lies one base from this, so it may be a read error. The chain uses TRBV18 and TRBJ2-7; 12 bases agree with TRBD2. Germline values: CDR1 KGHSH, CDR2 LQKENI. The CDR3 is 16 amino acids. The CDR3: CASSPRLAGENYEQCF. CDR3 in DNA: TGTGCCAGCTCCCCCCGACTAGCGGGAGAGAACTACGAGCAGTGCTTC.